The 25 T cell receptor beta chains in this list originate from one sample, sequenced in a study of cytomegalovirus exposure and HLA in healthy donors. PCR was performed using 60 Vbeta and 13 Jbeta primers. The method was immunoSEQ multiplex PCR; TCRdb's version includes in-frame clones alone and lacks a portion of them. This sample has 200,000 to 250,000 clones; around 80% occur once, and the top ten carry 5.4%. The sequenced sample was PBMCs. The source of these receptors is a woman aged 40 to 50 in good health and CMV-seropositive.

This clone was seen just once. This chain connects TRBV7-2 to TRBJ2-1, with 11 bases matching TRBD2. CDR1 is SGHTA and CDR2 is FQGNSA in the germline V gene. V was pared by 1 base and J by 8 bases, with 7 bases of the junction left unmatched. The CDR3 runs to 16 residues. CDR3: CASSLVSSSGGHEQFF. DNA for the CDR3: TGTGCCAGCAGCTTAGTGTCGTCTAGCGGGGGGCATGAGCAGTTCTTC.

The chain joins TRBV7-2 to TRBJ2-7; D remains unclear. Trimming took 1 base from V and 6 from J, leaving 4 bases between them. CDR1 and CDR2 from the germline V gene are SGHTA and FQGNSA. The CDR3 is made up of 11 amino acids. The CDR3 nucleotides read TGTGCCAGCAGCTTAGTGAGCGAGCAGTACTTC. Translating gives CASSLVSEQYF.

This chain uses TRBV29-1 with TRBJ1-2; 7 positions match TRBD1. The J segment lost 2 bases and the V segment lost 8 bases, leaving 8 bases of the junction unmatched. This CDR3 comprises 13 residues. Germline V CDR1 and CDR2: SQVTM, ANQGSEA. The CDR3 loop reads CSFIGTDNYGYTF. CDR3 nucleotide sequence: TGCAGCTTTATCGGGACAGACAACTATGGCTACACCTTC.

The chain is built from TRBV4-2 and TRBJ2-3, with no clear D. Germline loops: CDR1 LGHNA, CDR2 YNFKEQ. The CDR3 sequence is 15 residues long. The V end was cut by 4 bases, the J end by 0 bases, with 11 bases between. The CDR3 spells CASSPRLLSTDTQYF. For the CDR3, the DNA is TGTGCCAGCAGCCCCAGGCTTCTAAGCACAGATACGCAGTATTTT.

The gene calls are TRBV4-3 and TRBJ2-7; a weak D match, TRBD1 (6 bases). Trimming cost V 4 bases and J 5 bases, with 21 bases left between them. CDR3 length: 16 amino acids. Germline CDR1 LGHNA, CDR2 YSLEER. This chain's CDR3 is CASSPIRDKIHHEQYF. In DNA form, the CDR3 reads TGCGCCAGCAGCCCGATCCGGGACAAGATTCACCACGAGCAGTACTTC.

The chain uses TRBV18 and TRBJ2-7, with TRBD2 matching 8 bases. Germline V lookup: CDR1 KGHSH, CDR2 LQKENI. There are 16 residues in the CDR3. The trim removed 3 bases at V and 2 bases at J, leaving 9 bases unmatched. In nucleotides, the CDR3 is TGTGCCAGCTCACCGTTGGTCGGCGGGAGGCCCTACGAGCAGTACTTC. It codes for CASSPLVGGRPYEQYF. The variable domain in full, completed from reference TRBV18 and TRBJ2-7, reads NAGVMQNPRHLVRRRGQEARLRCSPMKGHSHVYWYRQLPEEGLKFMVYLQKENIIDESGMPKERFSAEFPKEGPSILRIQQVVRGDSAAYFCASSPLVGGRPYEQYFGPGTRLTVT.

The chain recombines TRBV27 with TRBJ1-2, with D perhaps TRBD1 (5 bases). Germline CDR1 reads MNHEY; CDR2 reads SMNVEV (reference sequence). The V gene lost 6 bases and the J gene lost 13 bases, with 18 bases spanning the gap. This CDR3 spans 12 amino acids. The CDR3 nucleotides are TGTGCCAGCAGGGGAACAGGCTTTAAGGCCACCTTC. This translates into CASRGTGFKATF.

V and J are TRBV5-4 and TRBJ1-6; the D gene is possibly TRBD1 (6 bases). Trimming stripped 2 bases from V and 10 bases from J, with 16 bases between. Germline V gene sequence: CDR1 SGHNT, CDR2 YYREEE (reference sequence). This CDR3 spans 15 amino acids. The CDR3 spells CASSLQGIEGSPLHF. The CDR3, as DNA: TGTGCCAGCAGCTTACAGGGAATAGAAGGATCACCCCTCCACTTT.

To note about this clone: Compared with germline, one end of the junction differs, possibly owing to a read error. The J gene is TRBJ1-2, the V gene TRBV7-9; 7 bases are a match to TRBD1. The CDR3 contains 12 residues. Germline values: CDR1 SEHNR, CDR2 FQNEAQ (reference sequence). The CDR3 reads CSSSPGGLGYTF. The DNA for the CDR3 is TGTTCCAGCAGTCCAGGGGGGTTAGGCTACACCTTC. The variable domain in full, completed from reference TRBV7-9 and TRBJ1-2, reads DTGVSQNPRHKITKRGQNVTFRCDPISEHNRLYWYRQTLGQGPEFLTYFQNEAQLEKSRLLSDRFSAERPKGSFSTLEIQRTEQGDSAMYLCSSSPGGLGYTFGSGTRLTVV.

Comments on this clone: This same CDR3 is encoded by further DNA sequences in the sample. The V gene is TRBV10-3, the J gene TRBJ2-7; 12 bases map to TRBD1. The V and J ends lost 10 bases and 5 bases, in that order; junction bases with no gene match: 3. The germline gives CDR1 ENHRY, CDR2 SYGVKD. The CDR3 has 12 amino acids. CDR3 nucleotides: TGTGCCACCCGGGACAGGGGGCACGAGCAGTACTTC. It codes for CATRDRGHEQYF.

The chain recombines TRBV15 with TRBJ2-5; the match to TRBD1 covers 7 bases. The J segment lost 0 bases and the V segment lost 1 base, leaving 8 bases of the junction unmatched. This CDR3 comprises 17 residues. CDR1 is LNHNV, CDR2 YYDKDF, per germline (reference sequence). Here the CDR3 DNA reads TGTGCCACCAGCAGAGTAGGGCAGGGGGTGTACCAAGAGACCCAGTACTTC. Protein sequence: CATSRVGQGVYQETQYF.

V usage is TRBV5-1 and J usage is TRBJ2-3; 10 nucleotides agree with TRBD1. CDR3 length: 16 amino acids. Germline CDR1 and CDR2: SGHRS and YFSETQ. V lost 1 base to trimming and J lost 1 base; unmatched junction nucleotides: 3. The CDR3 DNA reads TGCGCCAGCAGCTTGCTGGGGACAGGGGGCACAGATACGCAGTATTTT. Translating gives CASSLLGTGGTDTQYF.

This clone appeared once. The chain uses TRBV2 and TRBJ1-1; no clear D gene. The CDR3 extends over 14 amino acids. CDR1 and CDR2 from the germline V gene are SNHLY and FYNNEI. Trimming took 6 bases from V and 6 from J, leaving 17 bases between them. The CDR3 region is CASRILRGSAEAFF. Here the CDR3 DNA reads TGTGCCAGCAGGATCCTACGGGGAAGTGCTGAAGCTTTCTTT.

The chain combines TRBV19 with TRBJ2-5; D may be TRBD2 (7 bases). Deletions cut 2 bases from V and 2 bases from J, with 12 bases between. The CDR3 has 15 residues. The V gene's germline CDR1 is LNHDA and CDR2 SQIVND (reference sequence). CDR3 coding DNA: TGTGCCAGTAGTATAAAGGGAGGGGGTCAAGAGACCCAGTACTTC. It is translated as CASSIKGGGQETQYF.

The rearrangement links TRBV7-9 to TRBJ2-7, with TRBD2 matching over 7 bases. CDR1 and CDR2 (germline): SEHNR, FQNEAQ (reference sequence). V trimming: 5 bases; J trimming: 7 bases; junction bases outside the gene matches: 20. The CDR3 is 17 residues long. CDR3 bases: TGTGCCAGCAGCCCCCCCCGACCTGGACTAGACTTGTGGGAGCAGTACTTC. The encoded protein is CASSPPRPGLDLWEQYF.

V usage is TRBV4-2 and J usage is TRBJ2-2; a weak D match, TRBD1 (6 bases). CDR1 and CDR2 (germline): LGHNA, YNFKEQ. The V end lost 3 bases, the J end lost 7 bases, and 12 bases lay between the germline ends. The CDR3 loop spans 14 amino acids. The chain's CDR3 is CASSHVQGNGELFF. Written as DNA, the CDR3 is TGTGCCAGCAGCCACGTACAGGGTAACGGGGAGCTGTTTTTT.

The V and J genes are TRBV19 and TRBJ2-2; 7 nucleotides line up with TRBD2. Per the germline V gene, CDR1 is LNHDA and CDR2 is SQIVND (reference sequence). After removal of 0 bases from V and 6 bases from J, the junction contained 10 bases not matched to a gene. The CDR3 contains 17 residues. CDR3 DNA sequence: TGTGCCAGTAGTATAGAGGGTGCGGGAGTCAGGTCCGGGGAGCTGTTTTTT. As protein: CASSIEGAGVRSGELFF.

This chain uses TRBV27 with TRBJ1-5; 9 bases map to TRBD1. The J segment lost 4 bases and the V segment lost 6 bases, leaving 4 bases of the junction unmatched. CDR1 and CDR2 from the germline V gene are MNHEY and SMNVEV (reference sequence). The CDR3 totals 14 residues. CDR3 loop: CASRGTGRNQPQHF. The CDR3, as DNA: TGTGCCAGCAGAGGGACAGGGAGGAATCAGCCCCAGCATTTT.

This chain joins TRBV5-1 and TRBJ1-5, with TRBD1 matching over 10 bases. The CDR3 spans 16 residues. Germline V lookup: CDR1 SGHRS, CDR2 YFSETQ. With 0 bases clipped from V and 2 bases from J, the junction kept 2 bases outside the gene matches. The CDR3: CASSLGDRGRNQPQHF. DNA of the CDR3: TGCGCCAGCAGCTTGGGGGACAGGGGCCGCAATCAGCCCCAGCATTTT.

CDR3 in amino acids: CASSPPKDRKNTEAFF. CDR3 in DNA: TGTGCCAGCTCACCACCGAAGGACAGGAAGAACACTGAAGCTTTCTTT. The chain uses TRBV18 and TRBJ1-1, with TRBD1 matching over 7 bases. CDR3 length: 16 amino acids. CDR1 KGHSH and CDR2 LQKENI come from the germline V gene. J lost 1 base, V lost 0 bases, and 5 bases had no gene match.

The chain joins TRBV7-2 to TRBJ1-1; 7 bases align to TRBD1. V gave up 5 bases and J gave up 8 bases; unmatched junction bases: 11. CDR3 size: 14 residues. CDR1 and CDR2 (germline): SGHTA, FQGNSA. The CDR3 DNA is TGTGCCAGCAGCCCAGAAGCCCACAGGGGAGAAGCTTTCTTT. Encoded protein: CASSPEAHRGEAFF.

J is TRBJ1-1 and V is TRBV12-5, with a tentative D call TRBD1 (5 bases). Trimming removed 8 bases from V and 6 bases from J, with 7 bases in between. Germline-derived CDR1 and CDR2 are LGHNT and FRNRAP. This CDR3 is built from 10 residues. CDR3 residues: CASPGAEAFF. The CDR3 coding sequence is TGTGCTAGTCCGGGGGCTGAAGCTTTCTTT.

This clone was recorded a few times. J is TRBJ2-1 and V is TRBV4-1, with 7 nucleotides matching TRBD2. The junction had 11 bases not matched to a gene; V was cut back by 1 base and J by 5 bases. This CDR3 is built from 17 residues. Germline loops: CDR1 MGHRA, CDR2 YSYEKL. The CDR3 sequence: CASSQASVTGGNNEQFF. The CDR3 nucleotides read TGCGCCAGCAGCCAAGCGTCTGTGACGGGGGGAAACAATGAGCAGTTCTTC.

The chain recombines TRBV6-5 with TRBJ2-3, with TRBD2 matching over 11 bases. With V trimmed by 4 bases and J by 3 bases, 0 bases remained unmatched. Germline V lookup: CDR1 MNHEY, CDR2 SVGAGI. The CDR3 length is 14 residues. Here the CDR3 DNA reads TGTGCCAGCAGTTCTAGCGGGGGGACAGATACGCAGTATTTT. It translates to CASSSSGGTDTQYF.

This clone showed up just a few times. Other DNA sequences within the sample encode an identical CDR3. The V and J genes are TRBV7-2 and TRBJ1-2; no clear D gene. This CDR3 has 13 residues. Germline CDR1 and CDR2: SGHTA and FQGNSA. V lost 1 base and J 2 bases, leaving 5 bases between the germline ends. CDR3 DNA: TGTGCCAGCAGCTTAGGGCAGAACTATGGCTACACCTTC. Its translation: CASSLGQNYGYTF.